This is a list of T cell receptor beta chains from one sample in a study of early T cells in non-severe SARS-CoV-2 infection. A single record per CDR3 protein comes from TCRdb applying MiXCR to the 5' RACE reads. The repertoire includes nearly 70,000 distinct CDR3 sequences, approximately 4.6% of them detected once, and roughly 3.7% sits in the top ten. This material consisted of whole blood, taken at baseline. The origin of the receptors is an adult who was a healthcare worker with PCR-confirmed SARS-CoV-2 infection or an uninfected control (not recorded which). The donor label of this sample is uncertain. The CDR3 runs from the conserved cysteine through the conserved F or W. Each record gives: CDR3 DNA, CDR3 protein, J gene, CDR3 length, clone size, D gene, V gene. The D gene is left open where the match is weak. Some rows mark clone size as missing; the rest say once, few, many or name a class of expanded clone.

TGTGCCAGCAGCTTACACTTATCCGGGGAGCTGTTTTTT,CASSLHLSGELFF,TRBJ2-2,13,few,NA,TRBV7-2
TGTGCCAGCAGCCCCCGACAGGGGTCGATAGATACGCAGTATTTT,CASSPRQGSIDTQYF,TRBJ2-3,15,NA,TRBD1,TRBV11-2
TGCAGCCTCGTGGGCAGGGGCACCTACGAGCAGTACTTC,CSLVGRGTYEQYF,TRBJ2-7,13,NA,NA,TRBV29-1
TGCGCCAGCAGCCAAGAGACTAGCAGCTCCTACAATGAGCAGTTCTTC,CASSQETSSSYNEQFF,TRBJ2-1,16,many,TRBD2,TRBV4-3
TGTGCCATCAGTGACAGGGCGGACACTGAAGCTTTCTTT,CAISDRADTEAFF,TRBJ1-1,13,many,NA,TRBV10-3
TGTGCCAGCAGAATTGCGGGACAGACTCTCTACGAGCAGTACTTC,CASRIAGQTLYEQYF,TRBJ2-7,15,few,NA,TRBV6-1
TGTGCCTGGAGATGGGGGGATATGAACACTGAAGCTTTCTTT,CAWRWGDMNTEAFF,TRBJ1-1,14,few,NA,TRBV30
TGTGCCAGCAGTCGCCAGCTGAACACTGAAGCTTTCTTT,CASSRQLNTEAFF,TRBJ1-1,13,few,NA,TRBV7-3
TGTGCCAGCAGTTTCCGGATCCTCTCCTATAATTCACCCCTCCACTTT,CASSFRILSYNSPLHF,TRBJ1-6,16,many,NA,TRBV12-3/TRBV12-4
TGTGCCAGCAGTCAGGCCCACAGGGCGAGCGGGGAGCTGTTTTTT,CASSQAHRASGELFF,TRBJ2-2,15,few,NA,TRBV2
TGCGCCAGCAGATTCGGACCCTACGAGCAGTACTTC,CASRFGPYEQYF,TRBJ2-7,12,many,NA,TRBV5-1
TGTGCCAGCAGCAGAAAGGAGGCACAAGAGACCCAGTACTTC,CASSRKEAQETQYF,TRBJ2-5,14,NA,NA,TRBV12-3/TRBV12-4
TGCGCCAGCAGCCAAGAATCAAGGGCGCAGGGTGAGCAGTTCTTC,CASSQESRAQGEQFF,TRBJ2-1,15,many,NA,TRBV4-3
TGCGCCAGCAGCTCCGGGACTAAGGGCACTGAAGCTTTCTTT,CASSSGTKGTEAFF,TRBJ1-1,14,few,NA,TRBV5-1
TGCGCCAGCAGCCCGGAGGGACAGATAGAAAAACTGTTTTTT,CASSPEGQIEKLFF,TRBJ1-4,14,many,TRBD1,TRBV5-1
TGCGCCAGCAGTGAGTCTGGGGCAGGGGCAAACTATGGCTACACCTTC,CASSESGAGANYGYTF,TRBJ1-2,16,NA,NA,TRBV10-1
TGTGCCAGCAGTTTAGACGGGGAGAGCACAGATACGCAGTATTTT,CASSLDGESTDTQYF,TRBJ2-3,15,NA,NA,TRBV12-3/TRBV12-4
TGCGCCAGCAGCCTAGGGACAGCGCCAGAAAAACTGTTTTTT,CASSLGTAPEKLFF,TRBJ1-4,14,NA,TRBD1,TRBV5-1
TGTGCCAGCAGTTCGCTGGACGGCGGGTTGAACACTGAAGCTTTCTTT,CASSSLDGGLNTEAFF,TRBJ1-1,16,NA,NA,TRBV28
TGTGCCAGCAGTTACGGTTCTAGCGGTACCTACGGTGAGCAGTTCTTC,CASSYGSSGTYGEQFF,TRBJ2-1,16,many,TRBD2,TRBV6-2/TRBV6-3
TGTGCCAGCAGCGTAGAAGGGTATGTGGGGGACAGGGGCTACGAGCAGTACTTC,CASSVEGYVGDRGYEQYF,TRBJ2-7,18,many,TRBD1,TRBV9
TGTGCCAGCACCTCTTCCTACGAGCAGTACTTC,CASTSSYEQYF,TRBJ2-7,11,few,NA,TRBV6-1